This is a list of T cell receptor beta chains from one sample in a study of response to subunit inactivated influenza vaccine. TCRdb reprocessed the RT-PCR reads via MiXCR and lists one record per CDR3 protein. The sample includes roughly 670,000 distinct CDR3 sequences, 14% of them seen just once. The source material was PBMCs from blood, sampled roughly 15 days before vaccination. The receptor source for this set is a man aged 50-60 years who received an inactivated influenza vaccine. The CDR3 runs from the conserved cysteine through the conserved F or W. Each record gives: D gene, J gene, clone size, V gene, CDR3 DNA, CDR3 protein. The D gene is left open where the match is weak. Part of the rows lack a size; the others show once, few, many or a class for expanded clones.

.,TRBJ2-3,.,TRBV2,TGTGCCAGCAGTTTTTCGGGACAAACCCCTAACACAGATACGCAGTATTTT,CASSFSGQTPNTDTQYF
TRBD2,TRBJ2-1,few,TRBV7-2,TGTGCCAGCAGCTTATACGCTAGCGGGAGGGCCGTCTACAATGAGCAGTTCTTC,CASSLYASGRAVYNEQFF
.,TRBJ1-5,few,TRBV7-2,TGTGCCAGCAGCTTGTCCGCCGGGTTGAGCAATCAGCCCCAGCATTTT,CASSLSAGLSNQPQHF
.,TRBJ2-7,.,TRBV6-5,TGTGCCGTTGGTTCCTCCTACGAGCAGTACTTC,CAVGSSYEQYF
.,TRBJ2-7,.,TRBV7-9,TGTGCCAGCAGCTTAGCCGGGACTCTCTCTTACGAGCAGTACTTC,CASSLAGTLSYEQYF
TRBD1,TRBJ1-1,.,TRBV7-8,TGTGCCAGCAGCCAGGACAGGGTTGAAGCTTTCTTT,CASSQDRVEAFF
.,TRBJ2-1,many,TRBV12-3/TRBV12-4,TGTGCCAGCAGCTTAGGGGCAGGCGGTGAGCAGTTCTTC,CASSLGAGGEQFF
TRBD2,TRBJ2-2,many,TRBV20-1,TGCGCCACTAGCGGAGCATTTTCGAACACCGGGGAGCTGTTTTTT,CATSGAFSNTGELFF
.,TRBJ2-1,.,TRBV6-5,TGTGCCAGCAGTTACCCCTTCTCCTACAATGAGCAGTTCTTC,CASSYPFSYNEQFF
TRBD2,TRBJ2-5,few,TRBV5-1,TGCGCCAGCAGCTTGGAGGGTAGCGGGAGCCTCGGGGAGACCCAGTACTTC,CASSLEGSGSLGETQYF
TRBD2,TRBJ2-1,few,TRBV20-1,TGCAGTGCTTCGGGACTAGCGGGAGACAATGAGCAGTTCTTC,CSASGLAGDNEQFF
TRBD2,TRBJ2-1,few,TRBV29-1,TGCAGCGCTCATAGCGGGAGCTCCTACAATGAGCAGTTCTTC,CSAHSGSSYNEQFF
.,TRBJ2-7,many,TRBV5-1,TGCGCCAGCAGCTTGGGTAGGGGCGAGCAGTACTTC,CASSLGRGEQYF
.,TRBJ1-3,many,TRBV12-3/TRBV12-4,TGTGCCAGCAGTTCCCTCTCGACATACTCTGGAAACACCATATATTTT,CASSSLSTYSGNTIYF
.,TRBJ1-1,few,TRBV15,TGTGCCACCAGCAGAGATCCAATTTCTGAAGCTTTCTTT,CATSRDPISEAFF
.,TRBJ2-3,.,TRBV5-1,TGCGCCAGCAGCTTGTCGGGTTTTGATACGCAGTATTTT,CASSLSGFDTQYF
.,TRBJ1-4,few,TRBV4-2,TGTGCCAGCAGCCAAGAAGGGACACAGAATGAAAAACTGTTTTTT,CASSQEGTQNEKLFF
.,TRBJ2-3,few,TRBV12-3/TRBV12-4,TGTGCCAGCAGTTTTAGGGATGCAGATACGCAGTATTTT,CASSFRDADTQYF
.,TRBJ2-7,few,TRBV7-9,TGTGCCAGCAGCTCGTCGGACGTTTTATCCTACGAGCAGTACTTC,CASSSSDVLSYEQYF
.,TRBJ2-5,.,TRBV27,TGTGCCAGCAGTTTATGGGCCCAAGAGACCCAGTACTTC,CASSLWAQETQYF
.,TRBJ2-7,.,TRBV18,TGTGCCAGCTCCGAAAACTACGGGGACGAGCAGTACTTC,CASSENYGDEQYF
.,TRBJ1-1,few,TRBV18,TGTGCCAGCTCACCAGAGTCGTCCCTCGGTAGGGCTTTCTTT,CASSPESSLGRAFF
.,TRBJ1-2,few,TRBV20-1,TGCAGTGCTAGAGATAATCTTCGGGAAATCTATGGCTACACCTTC,CSARDNLREIYGYTF
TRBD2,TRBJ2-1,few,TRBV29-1,TGCAGCGTTGAAGATGTGGCTAGCGGGACATCCGATGAGCAGTTCTTC,CSVEDVASGTSDEQFF
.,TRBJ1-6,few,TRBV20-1,TGCAGTGCTAGAGTTGGAGGCAGATTCTCACCCCTCCACTTT,CSARVGGRFSPLHF
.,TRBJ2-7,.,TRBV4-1,TGCGCCAGCAGCCAGTACAGGACCAACTACGAGCAGTACTTC,CASSQYRTNYEQYF
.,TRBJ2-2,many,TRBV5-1,TGCGCCAGCAGCTTGATAGGACAGAACACCGGGGAGCTGTTTTTT,CASSLIGQNTGELFF
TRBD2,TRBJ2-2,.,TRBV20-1,TGCAGCGGGGCAAGATTAGCGGGAGATTCGGTCGGGGAGCTGTTTTTT,CSGARLAGDSVGELFF
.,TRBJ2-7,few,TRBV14,TGTGCCAGCAGCCAAGATACAGGGACCATAAAGCAGTACTTC,CASSQDTGTIKQYF
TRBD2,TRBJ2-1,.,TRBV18,TGTGCCAGCTCACCGGGACTAGCGAGTGTTGAGCAGTTCTTC,CASSPGLASVEQFF
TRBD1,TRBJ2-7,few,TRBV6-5,TGTGCCAGCAGTTACCCTACCGGGACAGGCTCCTACGAGCAGTACTTC,CASSYPTGTGSYEQYF
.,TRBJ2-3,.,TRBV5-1,TGCGCCAGCAGCGCGGTAGGCAAGGCAGATACGCAGTATTTT,CASSAVGKADTQYF
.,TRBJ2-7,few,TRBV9,TGTGCCAGCAGCACACAACCCGGGACGAGAGAGCAGTACTTC,CASSTQPGTREQYF
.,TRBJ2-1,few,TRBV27,TGTGCCAGCAGTTTATCCAGGCGGAATGAGCAGTTCTTC,CASSLSRRNEQFF
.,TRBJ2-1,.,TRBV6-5,TGTGCCAGAAGTTACGGTGGGAGAAGTAAGAATGAGCAGTTCTTC,CARSYGGRSKNEQFF
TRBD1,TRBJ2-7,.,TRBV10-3,TGTGCCATCAGAGAGACCGGGACAGGGTTTTCCTACGAGCAGTACTTC,CAIRETGTGFSYEQYF
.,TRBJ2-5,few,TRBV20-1,TGCAGTGCTACCCCTCGCCCGGGAGAGACCCAGTACTTC,CSATPRPGETQYF
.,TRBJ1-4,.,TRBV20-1,TGCAGTGCTAGAGATGGTGTGGGCCAGGGAGCCGAAAAACTGTTTTTT,CSARDGVGQGAEKLFF
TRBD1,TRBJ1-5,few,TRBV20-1,TGCAGTGCTAGAGATTCGGGACAGGGCTTCAATCAGCCCCAGCATTTT,CSARDSGQGFNQPQHF
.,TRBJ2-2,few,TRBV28,TGTGCCAGCAGTTGGGGGGGGGAGCTGTTTTTT,CASSWGGELFF
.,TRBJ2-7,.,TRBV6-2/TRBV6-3,TGTGCCAGCAGTAAACCCCCGGGACGCATCTCCTACGAGCAGTACTTC,CASSKPPGRISYEQYF
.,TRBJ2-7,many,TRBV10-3,TGTGCCATCAGTGAAGGGCCACGCTACGAGCAGTACTTC,CAISEGPRYEQYF
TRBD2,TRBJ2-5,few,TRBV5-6,TGTGCCAGCAGCTTGGTTAGCGGGGGTCAAGAGACCCAGTACTTC,CASSLVSGGQETQYF